The 21 T cell receptor beta chains given below trace back to one sample, sequenced in a study of long-term antiretroviral therapy in people with HIV. Version v3.0 of the immunoSEQ assay was performed at survey level. The repertoire was sequenced with immunoSEQ multiplex PCR; TCRdb's copy has only in-frame clones and lacks some. The sample has tens of thousands of clones, 80% to 90% seen once. The sample in question was unsorted PBMCs, obtained 0.8 years after starting antiretroviral therapy. These receptors were collected from a woman under 30 with HIV.

This clone has just one count. CDR3 in amino acids: CASSQEGSISYNEQFF. The CDR3 DNA follows: TGCGCCAGCAGCCAAGAAGGTTCTATCTCCTACAATGAGCAGTTCTTC. This chain connects TRBV4-1 to TRBJ2-1; D not resolved. Per the germline V gene, CDR1 is MGHRA and CDR2 is YSYEKL. The CDR3 totals 16 residues. Trimming pared 0 bases from V and 0 bases from J, leaving 9 bases between.

This clone was recorded a few times. This sequence joins TRBV9 and TRBJ2-2, with TRBD2 as a possible D gene (5 bases). Trimming stripped 0 bases from V and 4 bases from J, with 13 bases between. CDR3 length: 16 amino acids. The germline CDR1 and CDR2 sequences are SGDLS and YYNGEE. CDR3 sequence: CASSVDAGSLTGELFF. In DNA, the CDR3 is TGTGCCAGCAGCGTAGACGCGGGTAGCCTCACCGGGGAGCTGTTTTTT.

The gene calls are TRBV18 and TRBJ2-3; 12 nucleotides agree with TRBD2. Germline V CDR1 and CDR2: KGHSH, LQKENI. The CDR3 consists of 19 residues. J was trimmed by 4 bases and V by 0 bases; bases with no gene match: 11. CDR3 loop: CASSPPWTSGTNSADTQYF. In nucleotides, the CDR3 is TGTGCCAGCTCACCACCGTGGACTAGCGGGACGAATTCGGCAGATACGCAGTATTTT.

The genes are TRBV2 and TRBJ1-3; D remains unclear. Trimming pared 4 bases from V and 0 bases from J, leaving 4 bases between. This CDR3 region has 13 residues. Germline V gene data show CDR1 as SNHLY and CDR2 as FYNNEI. In nucleotides, the CDR3 is TGTGCCAGCAGTGTAGCCTCTGGAAACACCATATATTTT. Protein product: CASSVASGNTIYF.

The CDR3 loop is CASCAGTGVLAGGYEQYF. The CDR3, as DNA: TGTGCCAGCTGTGCGGGGACAGGGGTCCTAGCGGGAGGGTACGAGCAGTACTTC. This chain links TRBV28 with TRBJ2-7, with 12 bases that match TRBD2. CDR1 and CDR2 (germline): MDHEN, SYDVKM. J was trimmed by 4 bases and V by 8 bases; bases with no gene match: 18. The CDR3 spans 18 residues. The full variable domain, its missing parts supplied by reference TRBV28 and TRBJ2-7, is DVKVTQSSRYLVKRTGEKVFLECVQDMDHENMFWYRQDPGLGLRLIYFSYDVKMKEKGDIPEGYSVSREKKERFSLILESASTNQTSMYLCASCAGTGVLAGGYEQYFGPGTRLTVT.

The chain couples TRBV9 to TRBJ1-3; 12 positions agree with TRBD1. Germline trimming cut 4 bases from V and 0 bases from J; bases unmatched to any gene: 11. Germline CDR1 SGDLS, CDR2 YYNGEE. This CDR3 has 19 amino acids. The CDR3: CASSLTTGTGGNSGNTIYF. The CDR3 DNA sequence: TGTGCCAGCAGCCTTACTACCGGGACAGGGGGCAACTCTGGAAACACCATATATTTT.

The chain recombines TRBV9 with TRBJ2-5, with TRBD1 as a possible D gene (5 bases). Per germline, CDR1 SGDLS and CDR2 YYNGEE. V shed 2 bases and J shed 0 bases, with 8 bases lying between them. This CDR3 is built from 14 residues. CDR3 residues: CASSVTAYQETQYF. The DNA of the CDR3 is TGTGCCAGCAGCGTGACAGCGTACCAAGAGACCCAGTACTTC.

The V call is TRBV23-1, the J call TRBJ2-4; a weak D match, TRBD1 (5 bases). Being an ORF, TRBV23-1 has a function that is uncertain. V was clipped by 0 bases and J by 0 bases, with 12 bases between them. CDR3 length equals 17 residues. In nucleotides, the CDR3 is TGCGCCAGCAGTCAATCAGGGGTAATACTAGCCAAAAACATTCAGTACTTC. This gives the protein CASSQSGVILAKNIQYF.

This sequence joins TRBV5-1 and TRBJ2-5; 12 bases are a match to TRBD2. V shed 3 bases, J shed 4 bases, and the junction held 10 bases outside the gene matches. The CDR3 spans 17 residues. Germline V gene sequence: CDR1 SGHRS, CDR2 YFSETQ. In nucleotides, the CDR3 is TGCGCCAGCAGCTCGCTGGCTAGCGGGAGGGATCGAGAGACCCAGTACTTC. Protein: CASSSLASGRDRETQYF.

J is TRBJ2-7 and V is TRBV4-1; 9 positions match TRBD2. There are 14 residues in the CDR3. Trimming at V came to 3 bases and at J to 4 bases, leaving 4 bases not matched to a gene. Germline V gene lookup returns CDR1 MGHRA and CDR2 YSYEKL. The CDR3 DNA reads TGCGCCAGCAGCCAGACTAGCGGAGCATACGAGCAGTACTTC. Protein product: CASSQTSGAYEQYF.

Concerning this clone: Other DNA sequences in this specimen translate into the identical CDR3. The V gene is TRBV4-3, the J gene TRBJ2-7; TRBD2 matches at 11 bases. The V segment lost 0 bases and the J segment 3 bases; nucleotides outside the gene matches: 1. The CDR3 loop spans 15 amino acids. Germline V gene sequence: CDR1 LGHNA, CDR2 YSLEER. This CDR3 is CASSQEGTSGYEQYF. The CDR3 region has the DNA TGCGCCAGCAGCCAAGAAGGGACTAGCGGCTACGAGCAGTACTTC.

The chain links TRBV11-1 to TRBJ2-7, with 9 bases aligning to TRBD1. CDR1 SGHAT and CDR2 FQDESV come from the germline V gene (reference sequence). The CDR3 is made up of 14 amino acids. The V segment lost 5 bases and the J segment 5 bases; nucleotides outside the gene matches: 7. The DNA of the CDR3 is TGTGCCAGCAGCCTCGGGACAGGGCGGAACGAGCAGTACTTC. Encoded protein: CASSLGTGRNEQYF.

V and J are TRBV4-1 and TRBJ2-7; TRBD2 is a possible D gene (6 bases). The CDR3 extends over 15 amino acids. Germline V gene lookup returns CDR1 MGHRA and CDR2 YSYEKL. The V gene lost 0 bases and the J gene lost 5 bases, with 14 bases spanning the gap. CDR3 residues: CASSQETWRGDEQYF. CDR3 bases: TGCGCCAGCAGCCAAGAGACGTGGAGGGGAGACGAGCAGTACTTC.

Comments on this clone: A junction end diverges from the germline sequence, so it may reflect a read error. V is TRBV4-1 and J is TRBJ2-7; TRBD2 aligns across 13 bases. In germline, CDR1 is MGHRA, CDR2 YSYEKL. The CDR3 is 16 residues long. CDR3 loop: CASSPPAGLAGEEQHF. The CDR3, as DNA: TGCGCCAGCAGCCCTCCCGCCGGACTAGCGGGAGAGGAGCAGCACTTC.

This clone has only one observation. This sequence joins TRBV11-3 and TRBJ2-3, with TRBD2 matching over 8 bases. The V and J ends lost 5 bases and 6 bases, in that order; junction bases with no gene match: 16. The CDR3 contains 17 residues. Germline V lookup: CDR1 SGHNT, CDR2 YENEEA. The CDR3: CASSPGGSGSAADTQYF. For the CDR3, the DNA is TGTGCCAGCAGCCCCGGGGGGAGCGGGAGTGCTGCCGATACGCAGTATTTT.

The rearrangement links TRBV7-6 to TRBJ2-7; TRBD2 agrees at 14 bases. Germline CDR1 and CDR2: SGHVS and FNYEAQ. V lost 3 bases, J lost 5 bases, and 3 bases stayed unmatched. The CDR3 runs to 15 residues. Here the CDR3 reads CASSFGLAGGDEQYF. The CDR3 coding sequence is TGTGCCAGCAGCTTCGGACTAGCGGGAGGCGACGAGCAGTACTTC.

The J gene is TRBJ2-7, the V gene TRBV6-5; the D gene could be TRBD1 or TRBD2 (5 bases each). The ends were cut back, 6 bases at V and 0 bases at J, with 12 bases in the middle. Germline loops: CDR1 MNHEY, CDR2 SVGAGI. The CDR3 consists of 14 residues. CDR3 nucleotides: TGTGCCAGCAGGCCGGTGGGGGTCTCCTACGAGCAGTACTTC. Its protein product is CASRPVGVSYEQYF.

V is TRBV12-5 and J is TRBJ2-1; D is perhaps TRBD1 (7 bases). CDR1 and CDR2 from the germline V gene are LGHNT and FRNRAP. The CDR3 loop spans 15 amino acids. V lost 2 bases, J lost 7 bases, and 15 bases lay in between. The CDR3 DNA sequence: TGTGCTAGTGGTTTGCCCCGGACAGGAGGGAATGAGCAGTTCTTC. Translation: CASGLPRTGGNEQFF.

The chain recombines TRBV19 with TRBJ1-5, with no clear D. The CDR3 extends over 12 amino acids. V was trimmed by 5 bases and J by 5 bases, leaving 7 bases between them. Germline V gives CDR1 LNHDA, CDR2 SQIVND (reference sequence). CDR3 in DNA: TGTGCCAGTAGTCTGCTGGATCAGCCCCAGCATTTT. Its protein product is CASSLLDQPQHF.

The chain carries TRBV9 and TRBJ2-1; D may match TRBD1 or TRBD2 (5 bases each). The CDR3 runs to 14 residues. With 5 bases removed from V and 8 bases from J, the gap between germline ends came to 17 bases. Germline V gives CDR1 SGDLS, CDR2 YYNGEE. The chain's CDR3 is CASSSGPRLDEQFF. As DNA, the CDR3 is TGTGCCAGCAGTTCGGGACCCCGGCTAGATGAGCAGTTCTTC.

V usage is TRBV7-9 and J usage is TRBJ1-2, with a weak D call TRBD1 (5 bases). Germline lookup yields CDR1 SEHNR and CDR2 FQNEAQ (reference sequence). The CDR3 sequence is 15 residues long. V was cut by 0 bases and J by 8 bases, with 16 bases left in between. The CDR3 nucleotides read TGTGCCAGCAGCTTAGCGTTGATGGACAAGAGGGGCTACACCTTC. Its protein product is CASSLALMDKRGYTF.